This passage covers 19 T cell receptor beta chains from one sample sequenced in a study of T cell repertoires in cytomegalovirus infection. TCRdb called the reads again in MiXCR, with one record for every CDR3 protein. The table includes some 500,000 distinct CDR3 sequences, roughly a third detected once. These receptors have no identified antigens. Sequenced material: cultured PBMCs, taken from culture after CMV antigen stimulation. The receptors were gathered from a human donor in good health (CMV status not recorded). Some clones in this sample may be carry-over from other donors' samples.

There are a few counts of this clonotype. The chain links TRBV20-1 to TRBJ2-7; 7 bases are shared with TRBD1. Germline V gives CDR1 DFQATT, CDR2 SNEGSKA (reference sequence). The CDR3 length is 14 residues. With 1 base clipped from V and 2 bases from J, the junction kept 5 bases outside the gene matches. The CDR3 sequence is CSARGLQGPYEQYV. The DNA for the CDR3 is TGCAGTGCTAGAGGGCTACAGGGGCCCTACGAGCAGTACGTC.

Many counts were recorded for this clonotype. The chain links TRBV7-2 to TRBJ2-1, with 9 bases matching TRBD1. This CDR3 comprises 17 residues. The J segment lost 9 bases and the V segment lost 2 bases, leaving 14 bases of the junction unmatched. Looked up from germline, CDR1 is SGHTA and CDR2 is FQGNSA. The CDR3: CASSLLPGTGTLGEQFF. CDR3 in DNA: TGTGCCAGCAGCTTACTACCTGGGACAGGGACATTAGGTGAGCAGTTCTTC.

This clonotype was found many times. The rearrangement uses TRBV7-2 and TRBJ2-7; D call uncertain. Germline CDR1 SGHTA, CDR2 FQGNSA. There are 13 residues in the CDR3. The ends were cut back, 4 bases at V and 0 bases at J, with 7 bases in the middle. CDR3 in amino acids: CASSYDGSYEQYF. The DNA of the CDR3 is TGTGCCAGCAGCTACGACGGCTCCTACGAGCAGTACTTC.

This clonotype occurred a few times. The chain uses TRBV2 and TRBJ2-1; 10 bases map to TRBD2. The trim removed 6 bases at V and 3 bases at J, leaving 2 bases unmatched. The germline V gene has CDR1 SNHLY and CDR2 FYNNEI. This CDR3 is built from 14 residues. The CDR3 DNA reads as TGTGCCAGCAGGGGACTAGCGAACTACAATGAGCAGTTCTTC. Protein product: CASRGLANYNEQFF.

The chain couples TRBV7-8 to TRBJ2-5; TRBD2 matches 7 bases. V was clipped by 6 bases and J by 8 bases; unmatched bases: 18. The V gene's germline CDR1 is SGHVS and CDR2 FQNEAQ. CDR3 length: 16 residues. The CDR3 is CASSPLAVGSVDTQYF. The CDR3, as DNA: TGTGCCAGCAGTCCTCTAGCGGTTGGGAGTGTAGACACCCAGTACTTC.

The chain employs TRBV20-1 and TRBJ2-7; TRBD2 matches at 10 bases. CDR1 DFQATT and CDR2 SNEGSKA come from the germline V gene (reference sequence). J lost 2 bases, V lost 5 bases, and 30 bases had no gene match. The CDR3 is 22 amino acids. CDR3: CSASTILQDLDSTSGTAYEQYF. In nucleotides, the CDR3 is TGCAGTGCTTCTACTATTCTTCAAGACCTCGATTCTACTAGCGGGACTGCCTACGAGCAGTACTTC.

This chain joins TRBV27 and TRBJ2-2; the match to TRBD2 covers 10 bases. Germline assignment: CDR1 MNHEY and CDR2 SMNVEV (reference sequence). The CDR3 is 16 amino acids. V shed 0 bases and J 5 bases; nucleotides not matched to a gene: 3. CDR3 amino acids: CASSLSKLAGTGELFF. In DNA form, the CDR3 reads TGTGCCAGCAGTTTATCGAAACTAGCGGGAACCGGGGAGCTGTTTTTT.

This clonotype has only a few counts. CDR3 bases: TGTGCCAGCAGCGAACAGGGTTGGGGGAGCTACACCTTC. This codes for CASSEQGWGSYTF. The chain is built from TRBV7-2 and TRBJ1-2; D might be TRBD1 (6 bases). V shed 5 bases and J shed 9 bases, with 16 bases lying between them. CDR3 length: 13 amino acids. Germline values: CDR1 SGHTA, CDR2 FQGNSA.

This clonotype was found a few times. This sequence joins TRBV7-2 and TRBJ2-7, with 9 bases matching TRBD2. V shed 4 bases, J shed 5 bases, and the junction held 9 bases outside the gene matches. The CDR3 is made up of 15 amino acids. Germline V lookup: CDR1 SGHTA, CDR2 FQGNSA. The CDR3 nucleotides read TGTGCCAGCAGCTCGGGACTAGCATTAATGCACGAGCAGTACTTC. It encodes CASSSGLALMHEQYF.

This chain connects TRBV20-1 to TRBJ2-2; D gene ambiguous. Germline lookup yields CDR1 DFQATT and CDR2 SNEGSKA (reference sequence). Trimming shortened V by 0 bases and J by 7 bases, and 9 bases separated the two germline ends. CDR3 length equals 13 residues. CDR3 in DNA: TGCAGTGCTAGAGACCACACGAACGGGGAGCTGTTTTTT. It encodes CSARDHTNGELFF.

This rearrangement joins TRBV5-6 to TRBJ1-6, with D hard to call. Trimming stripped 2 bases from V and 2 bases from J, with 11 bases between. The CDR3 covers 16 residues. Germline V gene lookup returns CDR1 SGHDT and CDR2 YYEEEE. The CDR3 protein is CASSFDLGTYNSPLHF. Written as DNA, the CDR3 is TGTGCCAGCAGCTTCGACTTGGGAACCTATAATTCACCCCTCCACTTT.

In nucleotides, the CDR3 is TGTGCCAGCAGCGAAGGACAGAGACGATACAATGAGCAGTTCTTC. Amino acid sequence: CASSEGQRRYNEQFF. The V and J genes are TRBV9 and TRBJ2-1, with D perhaps matching TRBD1 (6 bases). V was cut by 3 bases and J by 4 bases, with 14 bases left in between. CDR3 size: 15 residues. In germline, CDR1 is SGDLS, CDR2 YYNGEE. The whole variable domain, remainder taken from reference TRBV9 and TRBJ2-1, is DSGVTQTPKHLITATGQRVTLRCSPRSGDLSVYWYQQSLDQGLQFLIQYYNGEERAKGNILERFSAQQFPDLHSELNLSSLELGDSALYFCASSEGQRRYNEQFFGPGTRLTVL.

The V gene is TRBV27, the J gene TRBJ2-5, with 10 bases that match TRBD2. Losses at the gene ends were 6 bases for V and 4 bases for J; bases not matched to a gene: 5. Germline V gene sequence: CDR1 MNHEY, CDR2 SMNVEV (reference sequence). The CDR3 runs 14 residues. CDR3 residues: CASRPTSGIETQYF. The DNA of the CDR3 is TGTGCCAGCAGGCCAACTAGCGGGATAGAGACCCAGTACTTC.

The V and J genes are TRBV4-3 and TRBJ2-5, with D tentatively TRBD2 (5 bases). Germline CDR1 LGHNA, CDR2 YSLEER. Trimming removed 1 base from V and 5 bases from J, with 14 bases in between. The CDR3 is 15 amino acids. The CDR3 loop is CASSQAGEQWETQYF. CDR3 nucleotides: TGCGCCAGCAGCCAAGCCGGGGAACAGTGGGAGACCCAGTACTTC.

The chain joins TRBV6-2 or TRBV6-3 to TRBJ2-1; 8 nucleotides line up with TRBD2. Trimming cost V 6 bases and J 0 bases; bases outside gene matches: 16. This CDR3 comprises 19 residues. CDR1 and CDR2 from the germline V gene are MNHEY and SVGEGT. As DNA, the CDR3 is TGTGCCAGCAGCGCCTCCACTAGCGGAAGTATGAGCTCCTACAATGAGCAGTTCTTC. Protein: CASSASTSGSMSSYNEQFF.

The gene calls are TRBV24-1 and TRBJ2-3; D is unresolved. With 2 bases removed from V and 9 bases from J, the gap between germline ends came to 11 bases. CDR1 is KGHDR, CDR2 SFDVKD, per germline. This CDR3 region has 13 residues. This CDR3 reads CATSDSQTNTQYF. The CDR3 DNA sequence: TGTGCCACCAGTGATTCTCAGACAAACACGCAGTATTTT.

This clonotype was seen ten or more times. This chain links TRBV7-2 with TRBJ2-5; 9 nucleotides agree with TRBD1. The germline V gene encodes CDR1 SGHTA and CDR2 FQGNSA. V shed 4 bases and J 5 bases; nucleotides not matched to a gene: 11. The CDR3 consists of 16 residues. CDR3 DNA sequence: TGTGCCAGCAGCTCTCGGGGACAGGGAGGTCGGGAGACCCAGTACTTC. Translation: CASSSRGQGGRETQYF.

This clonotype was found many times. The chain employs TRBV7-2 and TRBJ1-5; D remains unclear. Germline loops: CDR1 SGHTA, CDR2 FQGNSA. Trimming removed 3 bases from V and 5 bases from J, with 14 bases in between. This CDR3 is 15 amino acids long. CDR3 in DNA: TGTGCCAGCAGCTTCCTAGGAGCTGCGGATCAGCCCCAGCATTTT. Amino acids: CASSFLGAADQPQHF.

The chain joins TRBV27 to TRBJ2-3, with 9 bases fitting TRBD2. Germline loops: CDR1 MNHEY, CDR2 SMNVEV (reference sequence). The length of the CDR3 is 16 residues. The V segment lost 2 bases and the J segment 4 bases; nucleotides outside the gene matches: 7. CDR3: CASSLEGLASADTQYF. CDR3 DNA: TGTGCCAGCAGTTTAGAGGGACTAGCATCGGCAGATACGCAGTATTTT.